The next 10 T cell receptor beta chains were all read from a single sample in a study of blood T cell repertoires in COVID-19. Data came from immunoSEQ multiplex PCR; TCRdb stores just in-frame clones and leaves some out. Here the sample spans approximately 150,000 clones, around 86% being singletons. The sequenced material came from peripheral blood. The receptors shown here come from a human donor in a cohort sampled during active COVID-19.

The rearrangement uses TRBV5-1 and TRBJ1-2; 8 nucleotides align to TRBD1. Trimming took 4 bases from V and 5 from J; bases not matched to a gene: 7. This CDR3 comprises 14 residues. The germline V gene has CDR1 SGHRS and CDR2 YFSETQ. This chain's CDR3 is CASSQSTGDYGYTF. CDR3 DNA: TGCGCCAGCAGCCAATCGACAGGGGATTATGGCTACACCTTC.

The chain uses TRBV7-2 and TRBJ2-7; D might be TRBD2 (6 bases). Germline CDR1 reads SGHTA; CDR2 reads FQGNSA. The V gene lost 4 bases and the J gene lost 0 bases, with 10 bases spanning the gap. CDR3 length: 14 residues. The CDR3 region is CASSSASDSYEQYF. Written as DNA, the CDR3 is TGTGCCAGCAGCTCTGCTAGCGACTCCTACGAGCAGTACTTC.

V is TRBV11-2 and J is TRBJ1-5, with D possibly being TRBD1 (5 bases). The CDR3 is 14 amino acids. Germline CDR1 and CDR2: SGHAT and FQNNGV. Trimming stripped 3 bases from V and 3 bases from J, with 9 bases between. As DNA, the CDR3 is TGTGCCAGCAGCTTCGACAGCGTCAATCAGCCCCAGCATTTT. Translation gives CASSFDSVNQPQHF.

The rearrangement links TRBV3-1 (or the pseudogene TRBV3-2) to TRBJ2-2, with no clear D. Germline V gene data show CDR1 as LGHDT and CDR2 as YNNKEL (reference sequence). Trimming took off 4 bases at V and 6 bases at J, with 6 bases between the two ends. The CDR3 has 12 amino acids. The CDR3 sequence is CASSPLAGELFF. As DNA, the CDR3 is TGTGCCAGCAGCCCACTTGCCGGGGAGCTGTTTTTT.

This sequence joins TRBV27 and TRBJ2-7; possibly TRBD1 for D (6 bases). This CDR3 comprises 13 residues. CDR1 is MNHEY, CDR2 SMNVEV, per germline (reference sequence). With 5 bases removed from V and 3 bases from J, the gap between germline ends came to 11 bases. Here the CDR3 reads CASSTQGGYEQYF. The CDR3 DNA reads as TGTGCCAGCAGTACACAGGGTGGCTACGAGCAGTACTTC.

The chain has TRBV4-3 and TRBJ2-5; maybe TRBD1 (6 bases). V was trimmed by 0 bases and J by 3 bases, leaving 8 bases between them. Germline values: CDR1 LGHNA, CDR2 YSLEER. This CDR3 region has 14 residues. The CDR3 sequence is CASSQDGQKETQYF. The DNA for the CDR3 is TGCGCCAGCAGCCAAGACGGACAGAAAGAGACCCAGTACTTC.

V is TRBV4-3 and J is TRBJ2-5; 9 bases align to TRBD2. This CDR3 spans 17 amino acids. Germline V lookup: CDR1 LGHNA, CDR2 YSLEER. The J segment lost 5 bases and the V segment lost 1 base, leaving 11 bases of the junction unmatched. The CDR3 bases are TGCGCCAGCAGCCAAGTAGCAGCTGGCGGGAGGGGGGAGACCCAGTACTTC. This codes for CASSQVAAGGRGETQYF.

The table lists this clone with a count of one. The chain uses TRBV2 and TRBJ2-3; 7 nucleotides match TRBD1. This CDR3 has 16 amino acids. Germline V lookup: CDR1 SNHLY, CDR2 FYNNEI. V shed 5 bases and J 3 bases; nucleotides not matched to a gene: 11. In nucleotides, the CDR3 is TGTGCCAGCAGTTACGACAGGGCGTCACGGACAGATACGCAGTATTTT. It is translated as CASSYDRASRTDTQYF.

The chain has TRBV28 and TRBJ2-7; 11 nucleotides line up with TRBD2. Germline V CDR1 and CDR2: MDHEN, SYDVKM. Germline trimming cut 0 bases from V and 2 bases from J; bases unmatched to any gene: 0. The CDR3 contains 15 residues. CDR3 nucleotide sequence: TGTGCCAGCAGTTTATGGACTAGCGGGACCTACGAGCAGTACTTC. The encoded protein is CASSLWTSGTYEQYF.

The V gene is TRBV14, the J gene TRBJ1-2, with D perhaps matching TRBD1 (5 bases). The CDR3 is 14 amino acids. V lost 4 bases, J lost 4 bases, and 13 bases lay in between. Looked up from germline, CDR1 is SGHDN and CDR2 is FVKESK. CDR3 protein: CASSRDSGSYGYTF. CDR3 in DNA: TGTGCCAGCAGCCGCGACAGCGGGAGCTATGGCTACACCTTC.